This T cell receptor (beta chain) was observed in a study of read filtering for tumor transcriptome and immune sequencing. Study-level information: Among patients, roughly 17 were male and some 15 female, aged about 45 to 85 (mean approximately 71). TCR-mapped reads were about 4 to 11 million with IR-seq versus about 75 to 1,400 with RNA-seq. Transcriptome libraries were built from DNase-treated RNA. Study observations and caveats: Sorted CD138-negative bone marrow cells were not purified T cells.

With regard to this clonotype: Its matching antigen is unknown.

This CDR3 has 16 residues. Germline V gives CDR1 MNHEY, CDR2 SMNVEV (reference sequence). J lost 0 bases, V lost 3 bases, and 4 bases had no gene match. The library was built from approximately 400 ng RNA with molecular barcoded adaptors for alpha/delta and beta/gamma chains. Each CDR3 protein gets one entry after TCRdb re-called the reads with MiXCR. Here the sample spans 100,000 to 150,000 distinct CDR3 sequences, around 13% being singletons. The genes are TRBV27 and TRBJ2-3; 9 positions match TRBD2. This TCR was sampled from a donor over 35 with multiple myeloma. Sequencing used a population of CD138-negative cells sorted from bone marrow. CDR3 in amino acids: CASSFQREDSTDTQYF. The CDR3 bases are TGTGCCAGCAGTTTCCAGCGGGAGGATAGCACAGATACGCAGTATTTT.